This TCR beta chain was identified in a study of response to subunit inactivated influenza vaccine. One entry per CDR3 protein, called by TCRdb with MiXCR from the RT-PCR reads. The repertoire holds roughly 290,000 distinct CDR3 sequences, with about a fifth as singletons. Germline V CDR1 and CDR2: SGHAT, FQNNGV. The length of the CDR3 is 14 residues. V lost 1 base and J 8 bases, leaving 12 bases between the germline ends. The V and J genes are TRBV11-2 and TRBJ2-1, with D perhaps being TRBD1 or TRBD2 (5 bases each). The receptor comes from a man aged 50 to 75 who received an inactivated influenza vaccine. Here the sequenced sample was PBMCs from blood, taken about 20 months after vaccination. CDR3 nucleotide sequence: TGTGCCAGCAGCTTAGTGGGGCGAGGGGATGAGCAGTTCTTC. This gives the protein CASSLVGRGDEQFF.